Reported below is one T cell receptor (beta chain). The source of the sample is a study of blood T cell repertoires in COVID-19. Overall study: The samples span acute and convalescent COVID-19 from the United States, Italy and Spain. T cells, B-cell-depleted T cells, or PBMCs supplied cDNA or gDNA.

Authors' processing steps: Nucleated cell number was recorded as an estimate derived from reference gene primer amplification. Profiling relied on immunoSEQ multiplex PCR, and the TCRdb table lists in-frame clones only, not all of them. The V and J calls and clone size come from that table; D and trimming were worked out from the DNA. Of about 350,000 clones listed, 87% are singletons. The V gene end was trimmed by 2 bases and the J gene end by 6 bases; junction bases not matched to a gene: 13. This CDR3 region has 18 residues. Per germline, CDR1 SEHNR and CDR2 FQNEAQ (reference sequence). Sequencing input: peripheral blood. The chain couples TRBV7-9 to TRBJ1-4; 9 bases align to TRBD1. The TCR was taken from a woman aged 45-65 years with COVID-19, enrolled during active disease. CDR3 in DNA: TGTGCCAGCAGCTTACCGCCGGCAACACAGGGGGCTTATGAAAAACTGTTTTTT. Translating it yields CASSLPPATQGAYEKLFF.